This TCR beta chain was sequenced in a study of STAT5B mutations in CD4+ large granular lymphocyte leukemia. Study overall: CD8+ depletion followed by anti-CD4 microbead selection was applied to cryopreserved cells.

In the case of this clone: Its antigen remains unidentified.

Recruitment of CD4+ T-LGLL patients was in Padova, Helsinki and Shinshu. Sequencing was performed with immunoSEQ multiplex PCR; in TCRdb, only in-frame clones are kept and a portion is missing. The sample has under 1,200 clones, roughly 68% seen once. Germline CDR1 reads SGHTA; CDR2 reads FQGNSA. This CDR3 contains 16 residues. Trimming removed 0 bases from V and 3 bases from J; junction bases left unmatched: 5. Findings and limits, study-wide: Compared with healthy controls (2/35), patient top clones favored TRBV06 (8/27). Main leukemic clonotypes were patient-specific, but roughly 26% appeared at low frequency elsewhere.

The rearrangement uses TRBV7-2 and TRBJ2-7; 10 bases fit TRBD1. Sequencing input: PBMCs. This TCR was sampled from a man between 60 and 75 years old with CD4+ T-cell large granular lymphocyte leukemia. The CDR3 region is CASSLAGTGALYEQYF. The DNA of the CDR3 is TGTGCCAGCAGCTTAGCCGGGACAGGGGCCCTCTACGAGCAGTACTTC.